The 12 T cell receptor beta chains presented below share a single source sample, sequenced in a study of identical twins. TCRdb reprocessed the 5' RACE reads via MiXCR and lists one record per CDR3 protein. The sample lists about 250,000 distinct CDR3 sequences; about 9% were seen once. These data also featured in a second study, about yellow fever vaccine responses in identical twins.

Sequenced sample: CD8+ T cells sorted from blood. These receptors all stem from a young woman in good health.

This clonotype was seen ten or more times. The chain has TRBV5-1 and TRBJ2-5; the D gene is possibly TRBD1 (6 bases). Germline assignment: CDR1 SGHRS and CDR2 YFSETQ. CDR3 length: 14 amino acids. Between the trimmed V and J ends, which lost 0 bases and 1 base, there was a span of 7 bases. CDR3 DNA: TGCGCCAGCAGCTTGGGACAGGCCCAAGAGACCCAGTACTTC. Encoded protein: CASSLGQAQETQYF. The whole variable domain, filled in from reference TRBV5-1 and TRBJ2-5, reads KAGVTQTPRYLIKTRGQQVTLSCSPISGHRSVSWYQQTPGQGLQFLFEYFSETQRNKGNFPGRFSGRQFSNSRSEMNVSTLELGDSALYLCASSLGQAQETQYFGPGTRLLVL.

This clonotype was seen repeatedly, ten times or more. The chain links TRBV27 to TRBJ1-2; D gene ambiguous. V gave up 6 bases and J gave up 8 bases, with 4 bases separating them. The CDR3 sequence is 9 residues long. Germline CDR1 MNHEY, CDR2 SMNVEV (reference sequence). CDR3 in DNA: TGTGCCAGCAGGCCAGGCTACACCTTC. This translates into CASRPGYTF.

This clonotype was recorded a few times. The rearrangement joins TRBV27 to TRBJ1-1, with D uncertain. The CDR3 runs 14 residues. Germline assignment: CDR1 MNHEY and CDR2 SMNVEV (reference sequence). V dropped 3 bases and J dropped 1 base, with 9 bases sitting between them. For the CDR3, the DNA is TGTGCCAGCAGTTTGGGGAGACAGAACACTGAAGCTTTCTTT. Protein: CASSLGRQNTEAFF.

This clonotype was counted between two and nine times. The chain recombines TRBV27 with TRBJ2-2; no firm D call. From germline, CDR1 is MNHEY and CDR2 SMNVEV (reference sequence). V dropped 4 bases and J dropped 2 bases, with 8 bases sitting between them. The CDR3 is made up of 14 amino acids. The CDR3, as DNA: TGTGCCAGCAGTTCCCACCTTAACACCGGGGAGCTGTTTTTT. Translated: CASSSHLNTGELFF.

This clonotype was picked up many times. V and J are TRBV5-1 and TRBJ2-7; unclear D gene. This CDR3 has 13 residues. Trimming cost V 2 bases and J 3 bases, with 9 bases left between them. Germline-derived CDR1 and CDR2 are SGHRS and YFSETQ. CDR3 residues: CASSFDTNYEQYF. CDR3 nucleotides: TGCGCCAGCAGCTTCGACACAAACTACGAGCAGTACTTC.

The chain has TRBV3-1 and TRBJ2-1, with TRBD2 matching 8 bases. CDR3 length equals 16 residues. The V and J ends lost 5 bases and 9 bases, in that order; junction bases with no gene match: 15. Germline V gene data show CDR1 as LGHDT and CDR2 as YNNKEL (reference sequence). The CDR3 DNA reads TGTGCCAGCAGCGGGGAAGGGAGCGGGAGAATCGGTGAGCAGTTCTTC. Translated, it gives CASSGEGSGRIGEQFF.

This clonotype appeared many times. This chain uses TRBV7-6 with TRBJ1-5; D is possibly TRBD1 (5 bases). The V end lost 3 bases, the J end lost 7 bases, and 13 bases lay between the germline ends. The germline V gene encodes CDR1 SGHVS and CDR2 FNYEAQ. The CDR3 length is 14 residues. Here the CDR3 reads CASSLGRGSQPQHF. CDR3 DNA sequence: TGTGCCAGCAGCTTGGGTAGGGGATCGCAGCCCCAGCATTTT.

This clonotype was counted ten times or more. The V and J genes are TRBV7-2 and TRBJ2-3; tentatively, D is TRBD2 (5 bases). Germline CDR1 and CDR2: SGHTA and FQGNSA. There are 13 residues in the CDR3. The germline V and J ends were trimmed by 3 bases and 5 bases, with 9 bases remaining between them. The CDR3 spells CASSLGVGDTQYF. The CDR3 nucleotides read TGTGCCAGCAGCTTGGGAGTAGGAGATACGCAGTATTTT. The whole variable domain, filled in from reference TRBV7-2 and TRBJ2-3, reads GAGVSQSPSNKVTEKGKDVELRCDPISGHTALYWYRQSLGQGLEFLIYFQGNSAPDKSGLPSDRFSAERTGGSVSTLTIQRTQQEDSAVYLCASSLGVGDTQYFGPGTRLTVL.

The chain uses TRBV7-8 and TRBJ2-5; 8 positions match TRBD2. CDR1 is SGHVS, CDR2 FQNEAQ, per germline. The CDR3 runs 13 residues. The trim removed 5 bases at V and 9 bases at J, leaving 8 bases unmatched. Written as DNA, the CDR3 is TGTGCCAGCAGCGGCGGGACTAGTTGGGCCCAGTACTTC. It is translated as CASSGGTSWAQYF.

This clonotype has ten or more counts. V usage is TRBV27 and J usage is TRBJ2-2; D remains ambiguous. Trimming removed 10 bases from V and 0 bases from J, with 12 bases in between. This CDR3 contains 14 residues. CDR1 and CDR2 from the germline V gene are MNHEY and SMNVEV (reference sequence). The CDR3 is CATRILANTGELFF. CDR3 coding DNA: TGTGCCACACGGATTTTGGCGAACACCGGGGAGCTGTTTTTT.

V is TRBV19 and J is TRBJ2-4, with D unresolved. The ends were cut back, 7 bases at V and 6 bases at J, with 22 bases in the middle. CDR1 is LNHDA, CDR2 SQIVND, per germline (reference sequence). The CDR3 extends over 16 amino acids. This chain's CDR3 is CASTPEGRISSNIQYF. CDR3 bases: TGTGCCAGTACCCCGGAAGGGCGCATATCATCAAACATTCAGTACTTC.

Ten or more counts support this clonotype. The rearrangement joins TRBV7-2 to TRBJ2-3, with 11 bases fitting TRBD2. The CDR3 runs to 14 residues. With 6 bases clipped from V and 2 bases from J, the junction kept 1 base outside the gene matches. Looked up from germline, CDR1 is SGHTA and CDR2 is FQGNSA. The CDR3 DNA follows: TGTGCCAGCAGGACTAGCGGGAACACAGATACGCAGTATTTT. Translating gives CASRTSGNTDTQYF.